This TCR beta chain was identified during a study of siplizumab effects on memory and regulatory T cells. Study-wide findings and caveats: The study found that mappable alloreactive CD4+ clones averaged about 70% Treg-derived with siplizumab and approximately 28% in controls. Alloreactive sequences that could be traced to unstimulated CD4+ memory cells showed a significant reduction under siplizumab. Proof of suppressive function in proliferating Tregs from siplizumab cultures was not established.

This clone was counted a few times. Its antigen is not known. The germline gives CDR1 SGHRS, CDR2 YFSETQ. V was clipped by 0 bases and J by 4 bases, with 11 bases between them. CDR3 size: 15 residues. Sequencing of each sample assayed around 9.9 x 10^4 TCR templates. Here immunoSEQ multiplex PCR was the method, and the copy in TCRdb shows in-frame clones only, minus some. There are about 100,000 clones in the sample; roughly 94% occur only once, and approximately 1.2% lies in the top ten. The chain uses TRBV5-1 and TRBJ2-1; a weak D match, TRBD2 (7 bases). This clonotype was obtained from a human donor in good health. The sample was non-Treg CD4+ T cells sorted from blood. CDR3 residues: CASSLEGEGYNEQFF. The CDR3 nucleotides read TGCGCCAGCAGCTTGGAGGGGGAGGGATACAATGAGCAGTTCTTC.